A selection of T cell receptor beta chains follows, all from one sample in a study of blood T cell repertoires in COVID-19. Using immunoSEQ multiplex PCR, the repertoire was profiled, and TCRdb retains in-frame clones only, with some absent. Of 95,000 to 150,000 clones in the sample, around 90% were seen once. The sample taken for sequencing was peripheral blood. These receptors came from an older woman with COVID-19, enrolled during active disease. Each CDR3 is given with its conserved first and last residue. The order of the fields is J gene, CDR3 length, V gene, CDR3 protein.

TRBJ1-3 12 TRBV6-5 CASSYSNSYLIF
TRBJ1-4 13 TRBV6-4 CAREQTTNEKLFF
TRBJ2-7 15 TRBV7-9 CASSLSGQGNYEQYF
TRBJ1-6 16 TRBV5-1 CASSLAEGQTNSPLHF
TRBJ1-5 15 TRBV5-6 CASSLWGQAYQPQHF
TRBJ2-1 16 TRBV18 CASTPPSGGEYNEQFF
TRBJ2-6 21 TRBV6-2/TRBV6-3 CASSYDGQGFQFGSGANVLTF
TRBJ2-5 13 TRBV6-2/TRBV6-3 CASSYDSMETQYF
TRBJ2-7 16 TRBV15 CATSRDLAGAGGEQYF
TRBJ1-2 14 TRBV5-1 CASSSSGTDYGYTF
TRBJ1-6 17 TRBV18 CASSPPGRAGTNSPLHF
TRBJ1-1 12 TRBV5-1 CASSLGDTEAFF
TRBJ2-3 18 TRBV4-1 CASSQGRSRGDLTDTQYF
TRBJ2-6 15 TRBV7-2 CAKAGAFSGANVLTF
TRBJ1-1 15 TRBV4-3 CASSQDWQVNTEAFF
TRBJ1-5 16 TRBV3-1/TRBV3-2 CASSQTGTGGEQPQHF
TRBJ2-1 13 TRBV10-3 CAISGGDSNEQFF
TRBJ2-1 14 TRBV5-4 CASSSMERGDEQFF
TRBJ1-2 13 TRBV27 CASSQMQNYGYTF
TRBJ1-3 17 TRBV19 CASSSHGGPTSGNTIYF
TRBJ2-5 15 TRBV5-1 CASSLGQFVEETQYF
TRBJ1-1 13 TRBV7-3 CASSPQGDTEAFF